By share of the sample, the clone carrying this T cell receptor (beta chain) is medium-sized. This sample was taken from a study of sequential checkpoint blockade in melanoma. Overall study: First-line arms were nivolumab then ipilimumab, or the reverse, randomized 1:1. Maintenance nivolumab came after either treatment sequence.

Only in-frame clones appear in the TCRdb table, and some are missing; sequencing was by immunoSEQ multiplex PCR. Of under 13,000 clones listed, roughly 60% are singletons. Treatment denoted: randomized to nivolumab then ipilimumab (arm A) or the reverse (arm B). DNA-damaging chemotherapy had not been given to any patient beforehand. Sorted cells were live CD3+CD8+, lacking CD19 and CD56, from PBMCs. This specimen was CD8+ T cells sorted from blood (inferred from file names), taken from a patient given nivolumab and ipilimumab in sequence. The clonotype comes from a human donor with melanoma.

This CDR3 is CASSLELAGGKLYEQYF. The CDR3, as DNA: TGTGCCAGCAGTTTAGAACTAGCGGGAGGGAAGTTATACGAGCAGTACTTC. The chain joins TRBV28 to TRBJ2-7; the match to TRBD2 covers 13 bases. Looked up from germline, CDR1 is MDHEN and CDR2 is SYDVKM. This CDR3 has 17 amino acids. V was clipped by 2 bases and J by 4 bases; unmatched bases: 8.